The 18 T cell receptor beta chains below come from one sample, sequenced in a study of spatial heterogeneity in lung cancer. TCRdb recomputed calls from the 5' RACE reads with MiXCR, one row per CDR3 protein. The sample has some 6,900 distinct CDR3 sequences; around 13% are singletons. Findings of the study overall: Expanded intratumoral alpha and beta TCR counts tracked tumor mutation counts.

What these receptors recognize is not known. Indicated time point: sample taken at primary tumor resection. The material sequenced was lung tumor tissue, taken at surgery. The source is a male donor with early-stage non-small cell lung cancer.

This clonotype has ten or more counts. For a library built for alpha chains, this beta chain is a stray read; little rests on its size. This chain joins TRBV24-1 and TRBJ2-5, with TRBD2 identical over 13 bases. The CDR3 covers 14 residues. Germline values: CDR1 KGHDR, CDR2 SFDVKD. After removal of 5 bases from V and 8 bases from J, the junction contained 4 bases not matched to a gene. The CDR3 nucleotides read TGTGCCACCAGTGGGACTAGCGGGAGTCATACCCAGTACTTC. The encoded protein is CATSGTSGSHTQYF.

This clonotype was detected ten times or more. Within a library made for alpha chains, this beta chain is off target, and its count is uninformative. The chain recombines TRBV12-3 or TRBV12-4 with TRBJ1-1, with a tentative D call TRBD1 (5 bases). Trimming stripped 5 bases from V and 3 bases from J, with 13 bases between. CDR3 length: 14 amino acids. In DNA, the CDR3 is TGTGCCAGCAGTGGGGGAGGAGGGTACACTGAAGCTTTCTTT. It specifies CASSGGGGYTEAFF.

This clonotype was recorded many times. This beta chain is an off-target read within a library intended for alpha chains, so its frequency means little. CDR3 DNA sequence: TGCAGTGCTAGAGAGGTCGGATTTAGCAATCAGCCCCAGCATTTT. This encodes CSAREVGFSNQPQHF. V gene TRBV20-1 combines with J gene TRBJ1-5; no clear D. Trimming shortened V by 0 bases and J by 0 bases, and 9 bases separated the two germline ends. Germline CDR1 reads DFQATT; CDR2 reads SNEGSKA (reference sequence). The CDR3 spans 15 residues.

This clonotype is classed as medium-sized (0.01 to 0.1%). This beta chain is an off-target read within a library intended for alpha chains, so its frequency means little. This rearrangement joins TRBV29-1 to TRBJ2-7, with a possible D match to TRBD1 (5 bases). V shed 7 bases and J shed 6 bases, with 22 bases lying between them. This CDR3 region has 14 residues. Germline CDR1 and CDR2: SQVTM and ANQGSEA. CDR3: CSAQRSYLDSEQYF. CDR3 in DNA: TGCAGCGCACAACGGTCGTACCTAGACAGCGAGCAGTACTTC.

This clonotype was seen many times. For a library built for alpha chains, this beta chain is a stray read; little rests on its size. The chain recombines TRBV6-1 with TRBJ2-1; 7 bases fit TRBD2. Trimming cost V 8 bases and J 5 bases; bases outside gene matches: 9. There are 14 residues in the CDR3. From germline, CDR1 is MNHNS and CDR2 SASEGT. CDR3 residues: CASGGRASNNEQFF. In nucleotides, the CDR3 is TGTGCCAGCGGGGGGAGGGCCTCTAACAATGAGCAGTTCTTC.

This clonotype is deemed medium-sized (0.01 to 0.1%). Within a library made for alpha chains, this beta chain is off target, and its count is uninformative. The J gene is TRBJ1-1, the V gene TRBV9, with 7 bases that match TRBD1. CDR3 size: 15 residues. With 5 bases clipped from V and 0 bases from J, the junction kept 7 bases outside the gene matches. CDR1 is SGDLS and CDR2 is YYNGEE in the germline V gene. CDR3 nucleotide sequence: TGTGCCAGCAGTGGAACAGGGGCGATGAACACTGAAGCTTTCTTT. As protein: CASSGTGAMNTEAFF.

This clonotype has just a few counts. This beta chain was picked up by a library intended for alpha chains and is off target, so its count carries little meaning. V and J are TRBV7-8 and TRBJ1-5, with a tentative D call TRBD1 (5 bases). Per the germline V gene, CDR1 is SGHVS and CDR2 is FQNEAQ. The V and J ends lost 4 bases and 5 bases respectively, with 12 bases between them. The CDR3 extends over 14 amino acids. The CDR3 sequence is CASSSFRDDQPQHF. DNA for the CDR3: TGTGCCAGCAGCTCCTTCCGGGACGATCAGCCCCAGCATTTT.

In the case of this clonotype: The library was prepared for alpha chains; this beta chain is a stray read, so its frequency means little. For the CDR3, the DNA is TGTGCCAGCAGATCCAAGACGTCCCTCCACTTT. Amino acid sequence: CASRSKTSLHF. The chain couples TRBV6-5 to TRBJ1-6; no firm D call. V lost 6 bases, J lost 14 bases, and 11 bases lay in between. CDR3 length: 11 amino acids. Germline V gives CDR1 MNHEY, CDR2 SVGAGI.

This clonotype rates as medium-sized. The library was designed around alpha chains, so this beta chain is a stray read whose abundance carries little weight. The CDR3 is CASSLGGVAKNIQYF. CDR3 DNA: TGTGCCAGTAGCCTCGGCGGGGTAGCCAAAAACATTCAGTACTTC. The J gene is TRBJ2-4, the V gene TRBV19; D is possibly TRBD2 (6 bases). CDR3 length equals 15 residues. Germline CDR1 LNHDA, CDR2 SQIVND (reference sequence). Trimming pared 6 bases from V and 0 bases from J, leaving 12 bases between.

In its sample, this clonotype was seen many times. In a library made to pick up alpha chains, this beta chain is a stray read with a size that means little. The chain couples TRBV5-1 to TRBJ2-7; maybe TRBD2 (6 bases). This CDR3 is built from 15 residues. CDR1 is SGHRS, CDR2 YFSETQ, per germline. Trimming stripped 1 base from V and 2 bases from J, with 13 bases between. The CDR3 region has the DNA TGCGCCAGCAGCTTGTATATCGGAGGGGCCTACGAGCAGTACTTC. Residues: CASSLYIGGAYEQYF.

Sample share makes this clonotype medium-sized. This beta chain lies outside the target of a library built for alpha chains; its clone size means little. This chain connects TRBV27 to TRBJ2-4; 7 nucleotides align to TRBD2. The CDR3 runs to 15 residues. The V gene end was trimmed by 6 bases and the J gene end by 13 bases; junction bases not matched to a gene: 18. In germline, CDR1 is MNHEY, CDR2 SMNVEV (reference sequence). CDR3: CASRVGGDGGTPQYF. The CDR3 DNA reads TGTGCCAGCAGGGTTGGCGGGGACGGGGGGACCCCCCAGTACTTC.

There are a few counts of this clonotype. This beta chain appears as a stray read in a library generated for alpha chains; its size is not informative. This chain links TRBV7-2 with TRBJ2-4; 8 bases fit TRBD2. Losses at the gene ends were 1 base for V and 9 bases for J; bases not matched to a gene: 8. The CDR3 contains 15 residues. The germline V gene encodes CDR1 SGHTA and CDR2 FQGNSA. The CDR3 protein is CASSLGKVAGTIQYF. The CDR3 nucleotides read TGTGCCAGCAGCTTAGGGAAAGTAGCGGGAACCATTCAGTACTTC.

In this sample, this clonotype turned up a few times. This beta chain came through as a stray read in a library set up for alpha chains, and its size says little. The chain joins TRBV5-1 to TRBJ2-5; D ambiguous. Germline V gene sequence: CDR1 SGHRS, CDR2 YFSETQ. CDR3 length: 14 amino acids. Trimming cost V 0 bases and J 4 bases, with 10 bases left between them. The CDR3, as DNA: TGCGCCAGCAGCTTGGAGAATGGGGTAGAGACCCAGTACTTC. It specifies CASSLENGVETQYF.

The table lists this clonotype with many counts. Within a library made for alpha chains, this beta chain is off target, and its count is uninformative. The CDR3 reads CSARDSAGTDTQYF. The CDR3, as DNA: TGCAGTGCTAGAGATTCAGCGGGTACAGATACGCAGTATTTT. This sequence joins TRBV20-1 and TRBJ2-3; D might be TRBD2 (6 bases). The CDR3 totals 14 residues. The germline V gene has CDR1 DFQATT and CDR2 SNEGSKA (reference sequence). V shed 0 bases and J shed 3 bases, with 10 bases lying between them.

By share of the sample, this clonotype is medium-sized (0.01 to 0.1%). For a library built for alpha chains, this beta chain is a stray read; little rests on its size. The rearrangement joins TRBV7-3 to TRBJ2-7, with 11 positions matching TRBD2. The J segment lost 4 bases and the V segment lost 5 bases, leaving 7 bases of the junction unmatched. Germline lookup yields CDR1 SGHTA and CDR2 FQGTGA. The CDR3 sequence is 15 residues long. CDR3 region: CASSVTGTSGYEQYF. Here the CDR3 DNA reads TGTGCCAGCAGCGTCACCGGGACTAGCGGTTACGAGCAGTACTTC.

This clonotype was recorded at least ten times. This beta chain turned up in a library designed for alpha chains; as an off-target read, its abundance says little. This sequence joins TRBV6-2 or TRBV6-3 and TRBJ2-3; 9 nucleotides match TRBD1. The CDR3 is made up of 14 amino acids. Germline V gene lookup returns CDR1 MNHEY and CDR2 SVGEGT. Trimming cost V 6 bases and J 6 bases; bases outside gene matches: 7. The CDR3 sequence is CASRGQGFLDTQYF. DNA of the CDR3: TGTGCCAGCAGAGGACAGGGGTTCCTCGATACGCAGTATTTT.

This clonotype was detected ten times or more. Because this beta chain is a stray read in a library intended to capture alpha chains, its abundance should not be given much weight. The chain uses TRBV11-2 and TRBJ2-5, with D unresolved. The CDR3 has 14 residues. With 4 bases removed from V and 5 bases from J, the gap between germline ends came to 14 bases. Per the germline V gene, CDR1 is SGHAT and CDR2 is FQNNGV. In DNA, the CDR3 is TGTGCCAGCAGCTCCCCCCTCCGAGTGGAGACCCAGTACTTC. Translated: CASSSPLRVETQYF.

The sample holds many counts of this clonotype. This beta chain lies outside the target of a library built for alpha chains; its clone size means little. V and J are TRBV10-3 and TRBJ2-5; tentative D call: TRBD2 (6 bases). From germline, CDR1 is ENHRY and CDR2 SYGVKD. Trimming shortened V by 10 bases and J by 9 bases, and 24 bases separated the two germline ends. This CDR3 spans 14 amino acids. The CDR3 DNA is TGTGCCACCTTACCTCGGACGGGGGAGAAGGCCCAGTACTTC. Residues: CATLPRTGEKAQYF.